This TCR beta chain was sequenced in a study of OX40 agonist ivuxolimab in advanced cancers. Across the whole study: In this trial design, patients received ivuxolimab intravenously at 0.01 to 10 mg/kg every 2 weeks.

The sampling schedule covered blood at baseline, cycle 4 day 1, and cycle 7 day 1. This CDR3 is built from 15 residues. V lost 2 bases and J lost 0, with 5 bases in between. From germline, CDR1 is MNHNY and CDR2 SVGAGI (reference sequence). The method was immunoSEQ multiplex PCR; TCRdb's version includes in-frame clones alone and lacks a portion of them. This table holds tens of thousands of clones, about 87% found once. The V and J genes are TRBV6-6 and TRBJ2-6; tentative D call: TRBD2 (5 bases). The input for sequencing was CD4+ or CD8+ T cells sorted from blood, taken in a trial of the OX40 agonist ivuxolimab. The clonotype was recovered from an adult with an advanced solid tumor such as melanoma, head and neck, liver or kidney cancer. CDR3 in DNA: TGTGCCAGCAGTTACGGAGGCTCTGGGGCCAACGTCCTGACTTTC. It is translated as CASSYGGSGANVLTF.